The present T cell receptor beta chain was sequenced within a study of cytomegalovirus exposure and HLA in healthy donors (dated by TCRdb to the late 2010s). Looking at the study overall: An earlier analysis of several hundred of the donors reported more than 250 Gb of sequence data and around 110 million unique TCR beta sequences from about 179 million T cells. The study combined high-throughput TCR immunosequencing, statistical association of individual TCRs with disease status, and machine learning to predict cytomegalovirus infection status. The genetic ancestry cluster associated with self-reported Caucasian donors included about four fifths of the roughly 380 genotyped donors. The later analysis used no new phenotypic data to find candidate immune exposures, relying instead on TCR beta sequences and their occurrence across donors. The study profiled the T cell repertoires of hundreds of subjects by immunosequencing and related them to cytomegalovirus serostatus. An early release covering about 600 HLA-typed donors comprised 250 to 350 gigabases of sequencing data and tens of millions of unique TCR sequences. All discovery cohort repertoires had been generated using a single sequencing platform. A separate validation cohort of 100 to 150 different subjects was used in addition to the roughly 670-subject first cohort. The study aimed to test whether cataloging public T cell receptors could reveal signatures of past pathogen exposure. Donor age, sex, ethnicity and CMV serostatus were collected together with the repertoire data. The number of donors typed differed by locus, with roughly 620-630 for A, B, C, DRB1 and DQB1, roughly 520 for DQA1, approximately 570 for DPA1, and around 450 for DPB1. HLA typing covered class I and class II loci at four-digit resolution. A later genetic analysis used genome-wide SNP genotypes for about 55% of the 666 donors, treating that subset as a discovery cohort. Roughly 5 DR-DQ haplotypes were handled as single units for association and clustering, since linkage in the cohort was strong. To decide whether each TCR beta V gene segment behaved as functional or pseudogenic, an earlier analysis of approximately 620 of the donors relied on high-throughput TCR beta sequencing. Among about 370 genotyped donors of the cohort, an average of around 250,000 unique TCR beta nucleotide sequences was sequenced per donor, of which roughly 17% were non-productive. A later analysis re-analyzed previously published TCR beta repertoires from roughly 690 donors and added high-resolution HLA genotyping to study TCR occurrence patterns.

The protocol used for the library was the immunoSEQ multiplex PCR assay. For the multiplex PCR, a mixture combining 60 forward primers for TCR Vbeta segments and 13 reverse primers for TCR Jbeta segments was used. Amplification of the CDR3 region of rearranged TCR beta genes was performed with a multiplex PCR assay on genomic DNA. On the Illumina HiSeq System, the amplified TCR beta libraries were sequenced as 87-base-pair reads. The authors' pipeline ran thus. A later analysis tallied 70 million to 100 million unique TCR beta chains across the roughly 610 repertoires, and approximately 9.9 million of those chains were shared by two or more donors. To remove PCR and sequencing errors, raw reads were error-corrected and collapsed into unique sequences using a nearest-neighbor algorithm that merged closely related sequences. CDR3 sequences were aligned to IMGT reference sequences to assign V, D and J gene segments. Each retained sequence needed at least a six-nucleotide match to both a V gene segment and a J gene segment. Rearrangements were classified as productive when the CDR3 lacked stop codons and remained in frame with V and J, and all other rearrangements were classified as non-productive. Following IMGT convention, CDR3 was defined as the stretch from the second conserved V-encoded cysteine to the conserved J-encoded phenylalanine. The earlier analysis of about 610 of the donors excluded any sequence lacking an unambiguous match to a single V gene segment. In an earlier analysis of 587 of the donors, V segments were called functional above 56.7% productive rearrangements and were called segregating when the between-donor standard deviation exceeded 5%. A statistical classification framework was developed to diagnose cytomegalovirus status using the catalog of TCR beta chain sequences. A later analysis assigned V and J genes by comparing TCR nucleotide sequences with IMGT/GENE-DB human TR gene sequences. The TCRdist pipeline was used in a later analysis to assign CDR3 sequences and most-parsimonious VDJ recombination scenarios. In a later analysis, each TCR beta chain was defined by its CDR3 amino acid sequence together with its V-gene family, and reads without a unique V-gene family were excluded. A later analysis removed 592 highly shared, low-generation-probability nucleotide sequences to deal with suspected cross-contamination and a sequencing artifact. For each public chain, a later analysis derived a clonal expansion index from normalized ranks of inferred template counts within each repertoire. A later analysis computed generation probabilities with a VDJ recombination model fitted to out-of-frame rearrangements, and checked the results against IGoR. In a later analysis, hypergeometric tests were used to score TCR-TCR, TCR-HLA and TCR-CMV co-occurrence, with a repertoire-size bias correction applied to TCR pairs. False discovery rates were estimated in a later analysis by permuting HLA or CMV assignments 20 times. In a later analysis, co-occurring TCRs were grouped with DBSCAN, and TCRdist sequence similarity was added when clustering was performed within HLA-allele-positive subsets. Repertoires with fewer than 30,000 or more than 120,000 public chains were left out of co-occurrence clustering, as were five repertoires with anomalous nucleotide sharing. This is the immuneACCESS table as TCRdb keeps it, with only in-frame sequences that have V and J called. A part of the clones is gone; compared with another copy, unresolved V genes explain less than half, and the rest is unexplained. V and J calls and clone size come straight from that table; D and trimming were deduced from the DNA. The sample table holds nearly 80,000 clones, of which over 70% were seen once. The biggest ten clones account for roughly a fifth of the sample.

Broad study findings and their caveats: In a later analysis, several top co-occurrence clusters were reported to appear linked to parvovirus B19, influenza, CMV and Epstein-Barr virus. A further reported finding was that TCR beta sequences accurately predicted the HLA-A and HLA-B alleles for most subjects in the first cohort. It was suggested by the authors that the approach could potentially be generalized to other disease states and immunological phenotypes. Compared with the roughly 700-donor mean, donors in an Asian-associated ancestry cluster had fewer N-insertions in productive TCRs, according to a later genetic analysis. Most TCR sequences were observed very rarely across donors, whereas some public TCRs were present in many individuals. The sequencing pipeline was judged likely to have produced a cluster of highly shared sequence variants as a technical artifact. A later analysis associated about 17,000 TCR beta sequences with specific HLA alleles at a false discovery rate of 0.05. Broadly in line with IMGT annotations, most TCR beta V segments showed up in productive rearrangements about 87% or about 30% of the time in an earlier analysis of approximately 640 of the donors. In vitro tests confirmed that a few of the cytomegalovirus-associated TCR beta chains recognize cytomegalovirus antigens. A total of 150 or so TCR beta chains were listed by the study as associated with cytomegalovirus. A later analysis found that HLA-associated TCR beta chains were more clonally expanded and had lower generation probabilities than equally common non-associated chains. In a later analysis, TCR association rates were found to vary across HLA loci, with the most associated TCRs seen for DRB1 alleles and the fewest for HLA-C alleles. A later genetic analysis associated a missense DCLRE1C variant with V-gene and J-gene trimming of TCR beta chains, and an independent cohort replicated the association. In both the original and validation cohorts, the classifier was reported to diagnose cytomegalovirus status with high specificity and sensitivity. The 87-base-pair reads could not distinguish some IMGT-functional V segments, including TRBV6-2 and TRBV6-3, so those segments were excluded. Presence/absence analyses assumed roughly uniform sequencing depth across donors, an assumption that may not hold. This cohort had only TCR beta chains sequenced, and the lack of alpha or paired-chain data limited which features could be detected. Because counts were too low, seventeen rarely observed V segments, including chromosome 9 orphons, were left out of the earlier analysis of about 620 of the donors. Correlated functional status among segregating V segments might be attributable to linkage disequilibrium, but an unknown experimental factor could not be ruled out. For the cohort, immune exposure information was limited to CMV serostatus. Because some donors lacked HLA typing at each locus, the association tests relied only on the typed subset. In a later analysis, most CMV-associated TCR beta chains were found to appear HLA-restricted, with HLA associations seemingly driven largely by CMV exposure. When HLA alleles, especially DR and DQ, strongly co-occurred, attributing TCR associations to individual alleles was difficult.

A remark on this clone: The antigen this receptor binds is unknown. Base qualities are not at hand, and no much larger clone is one base apart.

The germline V gene sets CDR1 to SGHRS and CDR2 to YFSETQ. V has 0 bases trimmed and J has 2 bases trimmed; junction bases matching no gene number 2. From cysteine to phenylalanine, the CDR3 is 16 amino acids long. Only the CDR3 region is kept as DNA, spanning 48 bases read in frame from base 1. The cohort was made up of roughly 670 healthy bone marrow donors. At the time of sampling, every cohort member was nominally healthy, though immune exposures that went unrecorded were likely present. The donor tested CMV seropositive, placing the donor among the roughly 300 seropositive members of the cohort. Each donor provided a peripheral blood sample, and peripheral blood mononuclear cells were used for TCR beta sequencing. Genomic DNA extraction from the blood cell samples was performed with the Qiagen DNeasy Blood Extraction Kit.

Material for sequencing was PBMCs. The chain employs TRBV5-1 and TRBJ2-6, and 7 junctional nucleotides match TRBD1. The sequence was collected from a woman aged 40 to 50 in good health and CMV-seropositive. The CDR3 region has the sequence CASSLGQGAGANVLTF. The bases read TGCGCCAGCAGCTTGGGGCAGGGGGCTGGGGCCAACGTCCTGACTTTC. Joined to the reference TRBV5-1 and TRBJ2-6 proteins, this CDR3 gives the full variable domain: KAGVTQTPRYLIKTRGQQVTLSCSPISGHRSVSWYQQTPGQGLQFLFEYFSETQRNKGNFPGRFSGRQFSNSRSEMNVSTLELGDSALYLCASSLGQGAGANVLTFGAGSRLTVL.